These 4 T cell receptor beta chains were sequenced from one sample in a study of blood T cell repertoires in COVID-19. Profiling relied on immunoSEQ multiplex PCR, and the TCRdb table lists in-frame clones only, not all of them. The table has fewer than 450,000 clones, over 75% seen once; the top ten hold more than 1%. The sample comprised PBMCs or T cells enriched from blood (not recorded which). The origin of the receptors is a woman in her thirties who had recovered from COVID-19.

This rearrangement joins TRBV28 to TRBJ2-1, with 11 bases matching TRBD2. Germline V lookup: CDR1 MDHEN, CDR2 SYDVKM. The CDR3 is 16 residues long. Trimming removed 5 bases from V and 1 base from J; junction bases left unmatched: 4. In DNA, the CDR3 is TGTGCCAGCAGTGCTTCTAGCGGGGGGTCCTACAATGAGCAGTTCTTC. Protein sequence: CASSASSGGSYNEQFF. The variable domain in full, with the rest retrieved from reference TRBV28 and TRBJ2-1, is DVKVTQSSRYLVKRTGEKVFLECVQDMDHENMFWYRQDPGLGLRLIYFSYDVKMKEKGDIPEGYSVSREKKERFSLILESASTNQTSMYLCASSASSGGSYNEQFFGPGTRLTVL.

The chain carries TRBV7-8 and TRBJ1-2; 8 bases agree with TRBD1. Trimming cost V 0 bases and J 2 bases; bases outside gene matches: 5. The CDR3 has 16 residues. Germline V CDR1 and CDR2: SGHVS, FQNEAQ. The CDR3 loop is CASSLAGTGGNYGYTF. The CDR3 DNA reads as TGTGCCAGCAGCTTAGCGGGGACAGGAGGAAACTATGGCTACACCTTC.

The chain combines TRBV15 with TRBJ2-1, with TRBD1 identical over 8 bases. There are 17 residues in the CDR3. In germline, CDR1 is LNHNV, CDR2 YYDKDF (reference sequence). The ends lost 1 base at V and 5 bases at J; junction bases unmatched: 10. CDR3 amino acids: CATSRASGGMRNNEQFF. The CDR3 region has the DNA TGTGCCACCAGCAGAGCTTCAGGGGGCATGAGGAACAATGAGCAGTTCTTC.

V and J are TRBV4-3 and TRBJ1-2, with 11 bases matching TRBD1. The J segment lost 8 bases and the V segment lost 0 bases, leaving 5 bases of the junction unmatched. Germline loops: CDR1 LGHNA, CDR2 YSLEER. This CDR3 spans 15 amino acids. The CDR3 here is CASSQDRTGGAGYTF. CDR3 bases: TGCGCCAGCAGCCAAGATCGGACAGGGGGCGCCGGCTACACCTTC.